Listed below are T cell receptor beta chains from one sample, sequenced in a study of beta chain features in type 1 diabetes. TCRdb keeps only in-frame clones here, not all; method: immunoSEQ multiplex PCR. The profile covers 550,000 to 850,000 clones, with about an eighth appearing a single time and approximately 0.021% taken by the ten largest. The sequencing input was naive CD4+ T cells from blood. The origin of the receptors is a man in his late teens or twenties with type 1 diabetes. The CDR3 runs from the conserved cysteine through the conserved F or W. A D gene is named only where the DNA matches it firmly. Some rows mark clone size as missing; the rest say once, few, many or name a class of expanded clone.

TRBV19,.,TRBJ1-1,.,CASISLGRLTEAFF,TGTGCCAGTATCTCGCTCGGGAGACTAACTGAAGCTTTCTTT
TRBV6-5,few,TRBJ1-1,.,CASRLAGMNTEAFF,TGTGCCAGCAGGCTAGCTGGAATGAACACTGAAGCTTTCTTT
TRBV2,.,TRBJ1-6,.,CASFRGKPLQVGSPLHF,TGTGCCAGTTTTAGGGGAAAGCCTCTTCAAGTAGGTTCACCCCTCCACTTT
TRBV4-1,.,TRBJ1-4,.,CASSQGGGRYNEKLFF,TGCGCCAGCAGCCAGGGAGGGGGTCGATATAATGAAAAACTGTTTTTT
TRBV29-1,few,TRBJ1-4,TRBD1,CSVQWRDRVNEKLFF,TGCAGCGTTCAATGGAGGGACAGGGTAAATGAAAAACTGTTTTTT
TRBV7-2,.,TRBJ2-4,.,CASSFGLAKNIQYF,TGTGCCAGCAGCTTCGGTCTAGCCAAAAACATTCAGTACTTC
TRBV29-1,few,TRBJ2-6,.,CSVGTLRSGANVLTF,TGCAGCGTGGGGACATTACGCTCTGGGGCCAACGTCCTGACTTTC
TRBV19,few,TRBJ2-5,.,CATRDPPKETQYF,TGTGCCACCAGGGACCCACCGAAAGAGACCCAGTACTTC
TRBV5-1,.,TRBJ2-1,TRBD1,CASSLGTGSDEQFF,TGCGCCAGCAGCTTGGGGACAGGGTCCGATGAGCAGTTCTTC
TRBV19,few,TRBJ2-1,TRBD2,CASTLLAGGVGEQFF,TGTGCCAGTACATTACTAGCGGGGGGCGTCGGTGAGCAGTTCTTC
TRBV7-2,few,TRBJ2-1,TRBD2,CASSLGSGGPHNEQFF,TGTGCCAGCAGCTTAGGTAGCGGGGGGCCTCACAATGAGCAGTTCTTC
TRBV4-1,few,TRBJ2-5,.,CASSQASPLLQETQYF,TGCGCCAGCAGCCAAGCTAGCCCTCTGCTCCAAGAGACCCAGTACTTC
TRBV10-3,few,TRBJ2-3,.,CAIKEGSTDTQYF,TGTGCCATCAAAGAAGGTTCCACAGATACGCAGTATTTT
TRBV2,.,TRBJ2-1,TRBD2,CASSDSLAGTEQFF,TGTGCCAGCAGTGACTCGCTAGCGGGGACTGAGCAGTTCTTC
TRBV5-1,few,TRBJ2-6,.,CASSPPRGSGANVLTF,TGCGCCAGCAGCCCCCCCAGGGGCTCTGGGGCCAACGTCCTGACTTTC
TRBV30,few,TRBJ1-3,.,CAWSGQAGNTIYF,TGTGCCTGGAGTGGACAGGCTGGAAACACCATATATTTT
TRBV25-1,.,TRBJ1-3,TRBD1,CASKGQASGNTIYF,TGTGCCAGCAAGGGACAGGCCTCTGGAAACACCATATATTTT
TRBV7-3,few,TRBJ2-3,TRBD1,CASSPRTGITDTQYF,TGTGCCAGCAGCCCCCGGACAGGGATCACAGATACGCAGTATTTT
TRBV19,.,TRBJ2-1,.,CASNQGRVYNEQFF,TGTGCCAGTAATCAAGGGAGAGTCTACAATGAGCAGTTCTTC
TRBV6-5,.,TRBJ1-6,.,CASSDEGSPLHF,TGTGCCAGCAGTGACGAAGGGTCACCCCTCCACTTT
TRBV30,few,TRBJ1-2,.,CAWSPMANYGYTF,TGTGCCTGGAGCCCTATGGCTAACTATGGCTACACCTTC
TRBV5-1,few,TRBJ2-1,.,CASSFSGDNEQFF,TGCGCCAGCAGCTTCTCAGGGGACAATGAGCAGTTCTTC
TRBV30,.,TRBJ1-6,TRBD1,CAAPTEGAGSPLHF,TGTGCTGCCCCGACCGAGGGGGCGGGTTCACCCCTCCACTTT
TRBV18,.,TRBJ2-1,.,CASSPTGQSSYNEQFF,TGTGCCAGCTCACCAACAGGCCAAAGCTCCTACAATGAGCAGTTCTTC
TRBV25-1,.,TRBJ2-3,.,CASSEYYGTDTQYF,TGTGCCAGCAGTGAATATTACGGCACAGATACGCAGTATTTT
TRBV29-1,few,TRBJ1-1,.,CSVAPGRANTEAFF,TGCAGCGTTGCCCCAGGGAGGGCGAACACTGAAGCTTTCTTT
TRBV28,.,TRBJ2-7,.,CASRMVSSYEQYF,TGTGCCAGCAGGATGGTTAGCTCCTACGAGCAGTACTTC
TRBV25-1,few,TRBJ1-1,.,CASTQTGQRAFF,TGTGCCAGCACCCAAACGGGACAACGGGCTTTCTTT
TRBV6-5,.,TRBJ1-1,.,CASSHFEGNTEAFF,TGTGCCAGCAGCCACTTTGAGGGGAACACTGAAGCTTTCTTT
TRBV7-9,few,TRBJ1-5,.,CASNGGFNQPQHF,TGTGCCAGCAACGGGGGTTTCAATCAGCCCCAGCATTTT
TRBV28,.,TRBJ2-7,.,CASSLAGQSSYEQYF,TGTGCCAGCAGTCTCGCCGGACAGAGCTCCTACGAGCAGTACTTC
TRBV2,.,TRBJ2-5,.,CASSRSKGETQYF,TGTGCCAGCAGTAGGTCAAAGGGGGAGACCCAGTACTTC
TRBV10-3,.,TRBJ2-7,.,CAIRNLGGAGEQYF,TGTGCCATCAGAAACCTCGGCGGGGCGGGGGAGCAGTACTTC
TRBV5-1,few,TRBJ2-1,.,CASSLEISGNEQFF,TGCGCCAGCAGCTTGGAGATCTCGGGAAATGAGCAGTTCTTC
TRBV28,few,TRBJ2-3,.,CASMQGGSTDTQYF,TGTGCCAGCATGCAGGGCGGGAGCACAGATACGCAGTATTTT
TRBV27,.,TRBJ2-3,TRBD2,CASSFREGDTQYF,TGTGCCAGCAGTTTTCGGGAGGGAGATACGCAGTATTTT
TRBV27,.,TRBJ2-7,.,CASSFSTKQYF,TGTGCCAGCAGTTTCTCCACTAAGCAGTACTTC
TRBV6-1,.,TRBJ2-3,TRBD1,CASTRVGTGTDTQYF,TGTGCCAGCACCCGAGTTGGGACAGGGACAGATACGCAGTATTTT
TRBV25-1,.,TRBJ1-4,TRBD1,CASSEIRGREKLFF,TGTGCCAGCAGTGAGATCAGGGGGCGAGAAAAACTGTTTTTT
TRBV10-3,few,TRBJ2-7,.,CAISRDSFLEQYF,TGTGCCATCAGTAGGGACTCCTTCCTCGAGCAGTACTTC
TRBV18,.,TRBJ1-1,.,CASSPQRSTEAFF,TGTGCCAGCTCACCACAGCGGTCCACTGAAGCTTTCTTT
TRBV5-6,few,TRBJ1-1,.,CASSWVANTEAFF,TGTGCCAGCAGCTGGGTGGCGAACACTGAAGCTTTCTTT
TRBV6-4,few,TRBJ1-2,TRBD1,CASSIRQGGYTF,TGTGCCAGCAGTATCCGACAGGGTGGCTACACCTTC
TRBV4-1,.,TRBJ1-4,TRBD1,CASSQGTEVWEKLFF,TGCGCCAGCAGCCAGGGGACAGAGGTTTGGGAAAAACTGTTTTTT
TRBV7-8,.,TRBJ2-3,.,CASSLTRNTDTQYF,TGTGCCAGCAGCTTGACTAGGAACACAGATACGCAGTATTTT
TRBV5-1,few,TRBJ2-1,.,CASSLGQEQFF,TGCGCCAGCAGCTTAGGACAGGAGCAGTTCTTC
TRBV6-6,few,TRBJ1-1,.,CASSLDRDVGFF,TGTGCCAGCAGCCTTGACCGGGACGTGGGTTTCTTT
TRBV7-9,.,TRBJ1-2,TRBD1,CASSPGQGNYGYTF,TGTGCCAGCAGCCCCGGACAGGGCAACTATGGCTACACCTTC
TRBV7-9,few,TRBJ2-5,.,CASSSATARETQYF,TGTGCCAGCAGCTCAGCGACGGCCCGAGAGACCCAGTACTTC
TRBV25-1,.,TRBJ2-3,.,CASSEEGGTDTQYF,TGTGCCAGCAGTGAAGAGGGGGGCACAGATACGCAGTATTTT
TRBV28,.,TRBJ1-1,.,CASSHRAFTEAFF,TGTGCCAGCAGTCACAGGGCCTTCACTGAAGCTTTCTTT
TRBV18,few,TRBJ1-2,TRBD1,CASSPSGQPEGYGYTF,TGTGCCAGCTCACCTTCGGGACAGCCAGAGGGGTATGGCTACACCTTC
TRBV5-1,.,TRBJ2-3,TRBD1,CASSSGQASTDTQYF,TGCGCCAGCAGCTCCGGACAGGCGAGCACAGATACGCAGTATTTT
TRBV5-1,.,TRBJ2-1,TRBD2,CASSFYLAGEANEQFF,TGCGCCAGCAGCTTTTATCTAGCGGGAGAGGCCAATGAGCAGTTCTTC
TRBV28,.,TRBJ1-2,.,CASTGGGGNYGYTF,TGTGCCAGCACGGGCGGAGGAGGCAACTATGGCTACACCTTC
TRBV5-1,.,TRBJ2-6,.,CASSVSSGANVLTF,TGCGCCAGCAGCGTCTCCTCTGGGGCCAACGTCCTGACTTTC
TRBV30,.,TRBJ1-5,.,CAWSVLAGPNQPQHF,TGTGCCTGGAGTGTACTGGCAGGGCCAAATCAGCCCCAGCATTTT
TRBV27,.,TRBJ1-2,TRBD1,CASSFLQGVSGYTF,TGTGCCAGCAGTTTCCTACAGGGGGTGAGCGGCTACACCTTC
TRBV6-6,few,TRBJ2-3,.,CASSYGQNTDTQYF,TGTGCCAGCAGTTACGGACAGAACACAGATACGCAGTATTTT
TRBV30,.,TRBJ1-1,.,CACWGEDTEAFF,TGTGCCTGTTGGGGGGAGGACACTGAAGCTTTCTTT